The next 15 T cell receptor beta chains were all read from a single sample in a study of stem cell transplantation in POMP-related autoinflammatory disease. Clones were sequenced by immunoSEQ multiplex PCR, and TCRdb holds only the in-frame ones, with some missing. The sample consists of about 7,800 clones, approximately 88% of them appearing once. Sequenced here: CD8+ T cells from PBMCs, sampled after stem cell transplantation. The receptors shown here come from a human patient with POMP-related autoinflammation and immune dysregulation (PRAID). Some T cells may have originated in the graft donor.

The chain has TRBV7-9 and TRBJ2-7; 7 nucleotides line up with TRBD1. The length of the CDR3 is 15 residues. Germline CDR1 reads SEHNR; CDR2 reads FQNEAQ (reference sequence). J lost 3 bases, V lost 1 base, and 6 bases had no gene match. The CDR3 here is CASSLGTRGSYEQYF. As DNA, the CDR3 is TGTGCCAGCAGCTTAGGAACCAGGGGGAGCTACGAGCAGTACTTC.

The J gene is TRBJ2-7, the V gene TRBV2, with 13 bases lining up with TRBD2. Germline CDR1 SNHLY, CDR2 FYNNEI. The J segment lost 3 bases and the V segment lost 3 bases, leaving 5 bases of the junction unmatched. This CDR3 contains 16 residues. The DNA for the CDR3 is TGTGCCAGCAGTGATGGGACTAGCGGGGCGATCTACGAGCAGTACGTC. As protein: CASSDGTSGAIYEQYV.

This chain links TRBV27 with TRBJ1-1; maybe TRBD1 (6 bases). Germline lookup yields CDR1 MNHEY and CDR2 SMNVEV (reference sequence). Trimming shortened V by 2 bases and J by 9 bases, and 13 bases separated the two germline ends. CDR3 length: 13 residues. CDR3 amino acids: CASSLMWTDKAFF. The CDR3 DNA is TGTGCCAGCAGTTTAATGTGGACAGACAAAGCTTTCTTT.

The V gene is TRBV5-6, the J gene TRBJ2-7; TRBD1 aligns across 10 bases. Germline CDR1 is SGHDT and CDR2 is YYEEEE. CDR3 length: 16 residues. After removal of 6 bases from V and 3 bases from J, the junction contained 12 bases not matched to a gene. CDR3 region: CASTSWDRGSYYEQYF. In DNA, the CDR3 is TGTGCCAGCACCTCCTGGGACAGGGGATCCTACTACGAGCAGTACTTC.

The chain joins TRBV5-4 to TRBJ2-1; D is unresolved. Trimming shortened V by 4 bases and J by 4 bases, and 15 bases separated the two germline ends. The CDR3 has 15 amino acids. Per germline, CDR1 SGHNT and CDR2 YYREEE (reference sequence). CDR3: CASSLGWSRYNEQFF. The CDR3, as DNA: TGTGCCAGCAGCCTAGGGTGGTCGAGGTACAATGAGCAGTTCTTC.

Here the CDR3 DNA reads TGTGCCAGCAGCTTAGCGTTCGCCAGCGGGGCCCAAGAGACCCAGTACTTC. Translated, it gives CASSLAFASGAQETQYF. The chain employs TRBV11-2 and TRBJ2-5; 7 nucleotides align to TRBD2. The CDR3 totals 17 residues. The ends lost 1 base at V and 1 base at J; junction bases unmatched: 9. CDR1 and CDR2 (germline): SGHAT, FQNNGV.

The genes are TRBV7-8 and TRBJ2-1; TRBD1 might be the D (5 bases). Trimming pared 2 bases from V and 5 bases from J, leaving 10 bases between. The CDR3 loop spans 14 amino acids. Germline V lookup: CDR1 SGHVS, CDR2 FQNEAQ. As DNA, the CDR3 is TGTGCCAGCAGCTTACAGGGTACAAACAATGAGCAGTTCTTC. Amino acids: CASSLQGTNNEQFF.

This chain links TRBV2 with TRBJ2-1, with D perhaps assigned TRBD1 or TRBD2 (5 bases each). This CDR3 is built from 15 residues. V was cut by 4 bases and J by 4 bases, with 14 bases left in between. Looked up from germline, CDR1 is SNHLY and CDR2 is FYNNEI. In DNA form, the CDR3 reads TGTGCCAGCAGTGGATCCAGGGAGATATACAATGAGCAGTTCTTC. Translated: CASSGSREIYNEQFF. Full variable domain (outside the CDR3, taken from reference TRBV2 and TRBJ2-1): EPEVTQTPSHQVTQMGQEVILRCVPISNHLYFYWYRQILGQKVEFLVSFYNNEISEKSEIFDDQFSVERPDGSNFTLKIRSTKLEDSAMYFCASSGSREIYNEQFFGPGTRLTVL.

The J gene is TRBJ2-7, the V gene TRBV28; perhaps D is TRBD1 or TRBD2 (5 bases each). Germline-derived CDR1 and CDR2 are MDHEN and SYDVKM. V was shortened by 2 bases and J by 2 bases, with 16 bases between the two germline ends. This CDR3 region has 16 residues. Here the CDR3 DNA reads TGTGCCAGCAGTTTACCTCACTCGGGACGGGCCTACGAGCAGTACTTC. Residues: CASSLPHSGRAYEQYF.

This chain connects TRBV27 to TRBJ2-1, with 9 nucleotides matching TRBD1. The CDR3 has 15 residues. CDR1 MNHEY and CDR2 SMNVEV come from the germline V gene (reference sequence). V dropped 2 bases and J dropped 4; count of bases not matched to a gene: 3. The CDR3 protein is CASSLTGGPYNEQFF. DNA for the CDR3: TGTGCCAGCAGTTTAACAGGGGGCCCTTACAATGAGCAGTTCTTC.

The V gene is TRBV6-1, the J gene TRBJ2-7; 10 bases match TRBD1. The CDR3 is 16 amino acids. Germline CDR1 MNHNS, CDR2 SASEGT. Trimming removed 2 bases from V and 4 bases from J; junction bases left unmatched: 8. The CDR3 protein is CASSERQGAVVYEQYV. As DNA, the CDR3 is TGTGCCAGCAGTGAAAGACAGGGGGCCGTTGTTTACGAGCAGTACGTC.

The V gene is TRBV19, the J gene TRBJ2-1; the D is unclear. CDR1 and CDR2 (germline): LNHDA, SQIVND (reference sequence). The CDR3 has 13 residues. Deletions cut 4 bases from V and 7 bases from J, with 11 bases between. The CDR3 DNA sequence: TGTGCCAGTAGTACCCTTAAGGGTAATGAGCAGTTCTTC. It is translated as CASSTLKGNEQFF.

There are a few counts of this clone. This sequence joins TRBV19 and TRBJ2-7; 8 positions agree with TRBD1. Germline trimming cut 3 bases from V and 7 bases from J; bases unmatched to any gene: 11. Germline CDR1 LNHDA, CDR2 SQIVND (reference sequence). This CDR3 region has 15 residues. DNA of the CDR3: TGTGCCAGTAGTATTTGGACAGGGACGGGACTTGAGCAGTACTTC. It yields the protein CASSIWTGTGLEQYF.

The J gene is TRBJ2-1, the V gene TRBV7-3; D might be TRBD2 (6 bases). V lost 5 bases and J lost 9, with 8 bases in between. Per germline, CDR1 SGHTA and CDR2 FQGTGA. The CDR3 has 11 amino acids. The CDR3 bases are TGTGCCAGCAGCCACGGGGGTGAGCAGTTCTTC. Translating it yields CASSHGGEQFF.

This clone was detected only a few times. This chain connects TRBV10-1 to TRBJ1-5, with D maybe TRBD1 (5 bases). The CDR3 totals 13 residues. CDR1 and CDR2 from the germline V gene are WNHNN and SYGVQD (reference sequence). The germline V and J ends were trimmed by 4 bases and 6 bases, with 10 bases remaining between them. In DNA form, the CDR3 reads TGCGCCAGCAGTGCAGGGTTGGGTCAGCCCCAGCATTTT. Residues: CASSAGLGQPQHF.